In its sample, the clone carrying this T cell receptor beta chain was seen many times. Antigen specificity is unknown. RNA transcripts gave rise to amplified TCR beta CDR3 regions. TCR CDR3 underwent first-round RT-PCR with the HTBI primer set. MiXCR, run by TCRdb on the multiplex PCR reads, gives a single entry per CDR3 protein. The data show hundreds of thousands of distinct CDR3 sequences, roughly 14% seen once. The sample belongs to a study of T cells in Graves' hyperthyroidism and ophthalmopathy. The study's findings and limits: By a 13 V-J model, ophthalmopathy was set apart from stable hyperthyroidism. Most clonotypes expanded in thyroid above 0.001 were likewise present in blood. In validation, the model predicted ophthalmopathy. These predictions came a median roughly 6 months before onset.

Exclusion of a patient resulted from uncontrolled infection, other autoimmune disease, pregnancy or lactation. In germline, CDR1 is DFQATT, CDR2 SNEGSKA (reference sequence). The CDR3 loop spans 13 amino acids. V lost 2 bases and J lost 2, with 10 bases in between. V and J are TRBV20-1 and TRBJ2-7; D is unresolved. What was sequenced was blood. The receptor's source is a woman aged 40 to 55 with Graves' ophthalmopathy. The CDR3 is CSARSGSTYEQYF. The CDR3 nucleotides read TGCAGTGCTAGATCCGGGTCGACCTACGAGCAGTACTTC.